What follows are 19 T cell receptor beta chains derived from one specimen sequenced in a study of Ad26.COV2.S vaccination and SARS-CoV-2 variants. Indicated treatment: 15 to 20 received Ad26.COV2.S at low or high dose, single or two shots; about 5 received placebo; per-sample allocation not given. Samples analyzed were those drawn on day 63 after the first vaccine or placebo injection. The data were produced by immunoSEQ multiplex PCR, yet TCRdb's version contains in-frame clones alone and is incomplete. The repertoire holds hundreds of thousands of clones, with about 89% as singletons. The specimen was peripheral blood, collected in a trial of Ad26.COV2.S vaccine versus placebo. These receptors were obtained from a person aged 18-60 years who received the Ad26.COV2.S COVID-19 vaccine or a placebo.

V is TRBV6-6 and J is TRBJ2-3; D call uncertain. The germline CDR1 and CDR2 sequences are MNHNY and SVGAGI (reference sequence). CDR3 size: 14 residues. V was pared by 0 bases and J by 1 base, with 5 bases between. The CDR3: CASSYSQGTDTQYF. For the CDR3, the DNA is TGTGCCAGCAGTTACTCGCAGGGCACAGATACGCAGTATTTT.

The rearrangement uses TRBV9 and TRBJ1-2, with a possible D match to TRBD1 (6 bases). CDR1 is SGDLS, CDR2 YYNGEE, per germline. The CDR3 totals 13 residues. Trimming shortened V by 0 bases and J by 6 bases, and 9 bases separated the two germline ends. CDR3 sequence: CASSVAPGDGYTF. Written as DNA, the CDR3 is TGTGCCAGCAGCGTAGCTCCAGGGGATGGCTACACCTTC.

The chain couples TRBV5-4 to TRBJ2-3; 10 bases are a match to TRBD2. The CDR3 covers 14 residues. Trimming cost V 0 bases and J 5 bases; bases outside gene matches: 0. Germline-derived CDR1 and CDR2 are SGHNT and YYREEE (reference sequence). As DNA, the CDR3 is TGTGCCAGCAGCTTGGCTAGCGGGGGAGATACGCAGTATTTT. Translation: CASSLASGGDTQYF.

The chain employs TRBV13 and TRBJ1-1; TRBD1 might be the D (6 bases). CDR1 and CDR2 (germline): PRHDT, FYEKMQ (reference sequence). The CDR3 is 15 amino acids. V lost 0 bases and J 4 bases, leaving 12 bases between the germline ends. The CDR3 sequence: CASSLGGGGGTEAFF. The CDR3 coding sequence is TGTGCCAGCAGCTTAGGTGGAGGGGGAGGCACTGAAGCTTTCTTT.

This chain connects TRBV14 to TRBJ2-7; possible D gene TRBD2, 5 bases. Per germline, CDR1 SGHDN and CDR2 FVKESK. Trimming took 0 bases from V and 5 from J, leaving 8 bases between them. The CDR3 sequence is 13 residues long. CDR3 region: CASSQDQEDEQYF. CDR3 DNA: TGTGCCAGCAGCCAAGACCAGGAGGACGAGCAGTACTTC.

This chain links TRBV6-1 with TRBJ1-1; D remains ambiguous. Between the trimmed V and J ends, which lost 3 bases and 1 base, there was a span of 15 bases. Germline CDR1 and CDR2: MNHNS and SASEGT. The CDR3 totals 16 residues. The CDR3 DNA is TGTGCCAGCAGTGAGTTAATGGGGTACCCGAACACTGAAGCTTTCTTT. This sequence encodes CASSELMGYPNTEAFF.

The V call is TRBV4-2, the J call TRBJ1-2; tentatively, D is TRBD1 (5 bases). This CDR3 contains 15 residues. Trimming left V 1 base short and J 4 bases short, with 13 bases between. Germline V gene lookup returns CDR1 LGHNA and CDR2 YNFKEQ. CDR3 nucleotide sequence: TGTGCCAGCAGCCAAGCGGGGGATTCGGGCTATGGCTACACCTTC. It specifies CASSQAGDSGYGYTF.

The chain joins TRBV6-5 to TRBJ1-1; 7 bases fit TRBD1. In germline, CDR1 is MNHEY, CDR2 SVGAGI. There are 16 residues in the CDR3. J gave up 0 bases and V 2 bases, and 6 bases lay outside the gene matches. The DNA of the CDR3 is TGTGCCAGCAGTTACGGGACAGATTACATGAACACTGAAGCTTTCTTT. As protein: CASSYGTDYMNTEAFF.

The gene calls are TRBV29-1 and TRBJ1-2, with 7 bases identical to TRBD1. The germline V gene has CDR1 SQVTM and CDR2 ANQGSEA. V shed 6 bases and J 5 bases; nucleotides not matched to a gene: 9. The CDR3 contains 13 residues. The CDR3, as DNA: TGCAGCGTAGTGACAGGGTCGGGGTATGGCTACACCTTC. Residues: CSVVTGSGYGYTF.

The chain combines TRBV27 with TRBJ2-7, with TRBD1 matching over 7 bases. The CDR3 has 15 amino acids. V gave up 3 bases and J gave up 2 bases; unmatched junction bases: 7. Germline V gene data show CDR1 as MNHEY and CDR2 as SMNVEV (reference sequence). The CDR3 loop reads CASSFRQGMTYEQYF. The CDR3 DNA reads TGTGCCAGCAGTTTCAGACAGGGTATGACCTACGAGCAGTACTTC.

The chain combines TRBV16 with TRBJ2-3; 10 positions match TRBD2. The CDR3 runs 17 residues. Germline CDR1 reads KGHSY; CDR2 reads FQNENV. The junction had 13 bases not matched to a gene; V was cut back by 4 bases and J by 6 bases. The CDR3 loop is CASSPMLLAGVPDTQYF. As DNA, the CDR3 is TGTGCCAGCAGCCCTATGCTCCTAGCGGGAGTTCCGGATACGCAGTATTTT.

The chain has TRBV3-1 (or the pseudogene TRBV3-2) and TRBJ2-5; 13 bases align to TRBD2. In germline, CDR1 is LGHDT, CDR2 YNNKEL (reference sequence). The J segment lost 4 bases and the V segment lost 4 bases, leaving 6 bases of the junction unmatched. CDR3 length equals 16 residues. The CDR3 DNA follows: TGTGCCAGCAGCCGCGGGACTAGCGGGGACCCAGAGACCCAGTACTTC. Residues: CASSRGTSGDPETQYF.

J is TRBJ2-1 and V is TRBV5-6, with a weak D call TRBD1 (5 bases). The CDR3 contains 15 residues. V gave up 2 bases and J gave up 0 bases, with 9 bases separating them. The V gene's germline CDR1 is SGHDT and CDR2 YYEEEE. CDR3 coding DNA: TGTGCCAGCAGCTTAGGGGCATTCTCCTACAATGAGCAGTTCTTC. Its translation is CASSLGAFSYNEQFF.

As to this clone: The sample contains more than one DNA sequence encoding this CDR3. The chain has TRBV5-1 and TRBJ1-4; TRBD1 agrees at 7 bases. The ends lost 0 bases at V and 6 bases at J; junction bases unmatched: 5. Germline CDR1 is SGHRS and CDR2 is YFSETQ. The CDR3 length is 15 residues. CDR3: CASSLEGGGDEKLFF. CDR3 nucleotides: TGCGCCAGCAGCTTGGAAGGGGGCGGAGATGAAAAACTGTTTTTT.

The rearrangement uses TRBV2 and TRBJ1-1; D might be TRBD1 (6 bases). V shed 4 bases and J shed 0 bases, with 9 bases lying between them. Germline CDR1 is SNHLY and CDR2 is FYNNEI. The CDR3 extends over 14 amino acids. The CDR3 reads CASSVRGLNTEAFF. The CDR3 DNA reads TGTGCCAGCAGTGTGAGGGGGTTGAACACTGAAGCTTTCTTT.

The genes are TRBV6-1 and TRBJ1-2; D ambiguous. The CDR3 has 15 residues. The V and J ends lost 2 bases and 3 bases respectively, with 13 bases between them. The germline V gene encodes CDR1 MNHNS and CDR2 SASEGT. Here the CDR3 reads CASSESRGIDYGYTF. CDR3 nucleotides: TGTGCCAGCAGTGAATCGAGAGGGATAGACTATGGCTACACCTTC.

J is TRBJ2-2 and V is TRBV29-1; D unresolved. The length of the CDR3 is 16 residues. CDR1 is SQVTM and CDR2 is ANQGSEA in the germline V gene. V was shortened by 5 bases and J by 1 base, with 17 bases between the two germline ends. CDR3 nucleotide sequence: TGCAGCGTTATGGTCAGAACTATTAAGAACACCGGGGAGCTGTTTTTT. Translation: CSVMVRTIKNTGELFF.

This chain joins TRBV19 and TRBJ2-7; 7 nucleotides align to TRBD2. Germline CDR1 and CDR2: LNHDA and SQIVND (reference sequence). The CDR3 totals 14 residues. After removal of 3 bases from V and 2 bases from J, the junction contained 4 bases not matched to a gene. The DNA of the CDR3 is TGTGCCAGTAGTATCCAGGGAGGGCCCTACGAGCAGTACTTC. This translates into CASSIQGGPYEQYF.

This clone was found once. The chain employs TRBV6-5 and TRBJ2-7; D ambiguous. The V end lost 10 bases, the J end lost 5 bases, and 15 bases lay between the germline ends. Per the germline V gene, CDR1 is MNHEY and CDR2 is SVGAGI. The CDR3 runs 12 residues. CDR3 nucleotides: TGTGCCACTGGACCCCGAGCTAACGAGCAGTACTTC. Amino acid sequence: CATGPRANEQYF.